This TCR beta chain was identified in a study of a mutant IDH1 vaccine in newly diagnosed glioma. As for this clone: Its antigen is not known.

The CDR3 has 16 residues. J gave up 2 bases and V 10 bases, and 13 bases lay outside the gene matches. Germline V gene sequence: CDR1 MNHEY, CDR2 SMNVEV (reference sequence). The time point was: week 23, last vaccination. The vaccine gave 300 ug of a 20-mer mutant IDH1 peptide subcutaneously per dose. The assay was immunoSEQ multiplex PCR, and TCRdb's table has in-frame clones only and misses some. The repertoire has about 38,000 clones, approximately 80% of them found once; the top ten carry 5.1%. The chain employs TRBV27 and TRBJ2-2; 7 bases align to TRBD1. This receptor was taken from a man aged 35 to 55 with glioma. Sequences were derived from PBMCs, sampled from a glioma patient whose treatment included an IDH1 peptide vaccine. This CDR3 is CATHRGPNPNTGELFF. The CDR3 DNA reads TGTGCCACCCATAGGGGGCCCAACCCAAACACCGGGGAGCTGTTTTTT.